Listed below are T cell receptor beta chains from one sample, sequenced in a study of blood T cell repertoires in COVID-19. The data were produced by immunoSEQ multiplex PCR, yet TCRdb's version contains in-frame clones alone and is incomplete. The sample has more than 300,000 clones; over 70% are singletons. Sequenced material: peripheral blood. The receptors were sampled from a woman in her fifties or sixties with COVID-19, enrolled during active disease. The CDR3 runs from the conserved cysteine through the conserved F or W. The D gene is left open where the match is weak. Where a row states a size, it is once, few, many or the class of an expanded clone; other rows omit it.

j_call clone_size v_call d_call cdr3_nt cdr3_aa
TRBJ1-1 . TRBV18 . TGTGCCAGCTCACAACGACAGGAGAACACTGAAGCTTTCTTT CASSQRQENTEAFF
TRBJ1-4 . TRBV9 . TGTGCCAGCACCTACGGGGAGGGGGCTAATGAAAAACTGTTTTTT CASTYGEGANEKLFF
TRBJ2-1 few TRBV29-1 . TGCAGCGTTGAAACTAAGAATGAGCAGTTCTTC CSVETKNEQFF
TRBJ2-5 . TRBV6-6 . TGTGCCAGCAGTTACTCGGGGGCGGAGACCCAGTACTTC CASSYSGAETQYF
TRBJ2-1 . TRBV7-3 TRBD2 TGTGCCAGCAGCTCCGGGACTAGCGGGAATTATGAGCAGTTCTTC CASSSGTSGNYEQFF
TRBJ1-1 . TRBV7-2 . TGTGCCAGCAGGCCTGGACAGCTTGGGGCTGAAGCTTTCTTT CASRPGQLGAEAFF
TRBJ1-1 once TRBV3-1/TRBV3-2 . TGTGCCAGCAGCCACGGACAGAGAAACTATAGAGAGAACACTGAAGCTTTCTTT CASSHGQRNYRENTEAFF
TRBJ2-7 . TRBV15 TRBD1 TGTGCCACCAGCAGAGTTCGGACAGGGGGCGACGAGCAGTACTTC CATSRVRTGGDEQYF
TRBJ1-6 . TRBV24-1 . TGTGCCACCAGTGATTTGGGGCAGGACAGTTCACCCCTCCACTTT CATSDLGQDSSPLHF
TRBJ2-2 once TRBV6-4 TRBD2 TGTGCCAGCACCGTAGACCTAGCGGCCGGGGAGCTGTTTTTT CASTVDLAAGELFF
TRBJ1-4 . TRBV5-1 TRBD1 TGCGCCAGCAGCTTGGTGACAGGGTCCGGGGAAAAACTGTTTTTT CASSLVTGSGEKLFF
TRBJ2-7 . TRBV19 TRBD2 TGTGCCAGTAGTATCACTAGCGGGAGTTACGAGCAGTACTTC CASSITSGSYEQYF
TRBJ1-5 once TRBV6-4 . TGTGCCAGCAGTGATCGGGTTCAGCCCCAGCATTTT CASSDRVQPQHF
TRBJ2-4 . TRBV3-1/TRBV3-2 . TGTGCCAGCAGCCAACAGAAGTATCAGTACTTC CASSQQKYQYF
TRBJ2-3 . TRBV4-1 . TGCGCCAGCAGCCAATTTCCTACAGCCAAGGCGAGCAGGGCAAGCACAGATACGCAGTATTTT CASSQFPTAKASRASTDTQYF
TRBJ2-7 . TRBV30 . TGTGCCTGGAGTACCCCCTTCGGGATCAATGGCGAGCAGTACTTC CAWSTPFGINGEQYF
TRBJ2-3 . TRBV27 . TGTGCCAGCAGTCTAAAAGCGGGCTGGACATCAGATACGCAGTATTTT CASSLKAGWTSDTQYF
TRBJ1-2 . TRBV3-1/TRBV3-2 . TGTGCCAGCAGCCATTCTTTAGGGGCAGGGGATAACTATGGCTACACCTTC CASSHSLGAGDNYGYTF
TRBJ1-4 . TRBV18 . TGTGCCAGCTCACCTTCCGCGACTAATGAAAAACTGTTTTTT CASSPSATNEKLFF
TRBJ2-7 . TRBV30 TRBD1 TGTGCCTGGCGGGACAGAGGCTCCTACGAGCAGTACTTC CAWRDRGSYEQYF
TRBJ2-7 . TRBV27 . TGTGCCAGCAGTTTGAGAGGCCACACCTACGAGCAGTACTTC CASSLRGHTYEQYF
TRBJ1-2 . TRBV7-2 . TGTGCCAGCAGCTTAGTTGACGGGACTAACTATGGCTACACCTTC CASSLVDGTNYGYTF
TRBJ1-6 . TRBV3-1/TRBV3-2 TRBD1 TGTGCCAGCAGCGGTTACAGGGGGCCCCGGGGTTCACCCCTCCACTTT CASSGYRGPRGSPLHF
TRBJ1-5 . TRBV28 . TGTGCCAGCAGCCTCCTTGATGGGCCTGTAAAGAATCAGCCCCAGCATTTT CASSLLDGPVKNQPQHF
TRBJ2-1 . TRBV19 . TGTGCCAGTAGTATTAGAACAGGGGAGGAGTTCTTC CASSIRTGEEFF
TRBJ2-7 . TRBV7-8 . TGTGCCAGCTCCCTTCTCCCGGGCCAGGGATACGAGCAGTACTTC CASSLLPGQGYEQYF
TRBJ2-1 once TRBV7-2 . TGTGCCAGCAGCGCCTCATGGACCGGGCCTAGGGGAGAGCAGTTCTTC CASSASWTGPRGEQFF
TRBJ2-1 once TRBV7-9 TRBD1 TGTGCCAGCAGCTTAGCAGACAGGGCCACTTATCAGTTCTTC CASSLADRATYQFF
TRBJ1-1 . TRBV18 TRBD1 TGTGCCAGCTCACTGTCCAGGGGGCTCTCCAACACTGAAGCTTTCTTT CASSLSRGLSNTEAFF
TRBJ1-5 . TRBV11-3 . TGTGCCAGCAGCGCACAGGGAAATCAGCCCCAGCATTTT CASSAQGNQPQHF
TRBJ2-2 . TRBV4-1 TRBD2 TGCGCCAGCAGCCGCACTAGCGGAGGTCGGTCCTACGGGGAGCTGTTTTTT CASSRTSGGRSYGELFF
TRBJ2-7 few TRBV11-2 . TGTGCCAGCAGCTCCGGGAGAGGGGGGGTCTTC CASSSGRGGVF
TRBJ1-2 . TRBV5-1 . TGCGCCAGCAGCCCGGACGGGAATGAGTCGTATGGCTACACCTTC CASSPDGNESYGYTF
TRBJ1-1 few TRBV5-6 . TGTGCCAGCAGCTCGTTTTCCATTAGGGGGTTGAACACTGAAGCTTTCTTT CASSSFSIRGLNTEAFF
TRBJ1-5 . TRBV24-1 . TGTGCCACCAGTGACCGGTACCAGCCCCAGCATTTT CATSDRYQPQHF
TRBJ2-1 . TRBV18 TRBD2 TGTGCCAGCTCACGGGAACGACTAGCGCGCTCCTACAATGAGCAGTTCTTC CASSRERLARSYNEQFF
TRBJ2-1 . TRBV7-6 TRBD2 TGTGCCAGCAGCCCCCGGGGGGCGGGAGGGCCGATCAATGAGCAGTTCTTC CASSPRGAGGPINEQFF
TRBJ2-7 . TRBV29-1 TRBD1 TGCAGCGTCCTGGACAGGGGGCTGTACGAGCAGTACTTC CSVLDRGLYEQYF
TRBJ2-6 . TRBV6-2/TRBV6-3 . TGTGCCAGCAGTCGGGATAGGAGGGCCGGTCACTCTGGGGCCAACGTCCTGACTTTC CASSRDRRAGHSGANVLTF
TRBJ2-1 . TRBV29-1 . TGCAGCGTTCAGGGGTCAGCTACCTACAATGAGCAGTTCTTC CSVQGSATYNEQFF
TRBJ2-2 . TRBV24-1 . TGTGCCACCAGTGCCGCAACGGGAGTAGGGGAGCTGTTTTTT CATSAATGVGELFF
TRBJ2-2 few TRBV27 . TGTGCCAGCAGTTTACTAGCGACGAACACCGGGGAGCTGTTTTTT CASSLLATNTGELFF
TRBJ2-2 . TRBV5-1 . TGCGCCAGCAGTGGAGCTCTTTTCACCGGGGAGCTGTTTTTT CASSGALFTGELFF